Listed below are T cell receptor beta chains from one sample, sequenced in a study of T cell responses to AZD1222 COVID-19 vaccine. The repertoire was sequenced with immunoSEQ multiplex PCR; TCRdb's copy has only in-frame clones and lacks some. This sample has approximately 150,000 clones, with about 87% found just once. Material: peripheral blood, obtained on day 0 of AZD1222 vaccination. These receptors came from an adult in good health. Both conserved end residues are trimmed from each CDR3. Fields, in order: V gene, J gene, CDR3 protein.

v_call: TRBV7-9; j_call: TRBJ1-1; cdr3_aa: ASSATLGGVTEAF
v_call: TRBV5-6; j_call: TRBJ1-3; cdr3_aa: ASSLFLRSGDTIY
v_call: TRBV28; j_call: TRBJ1-2; cdr3_aa: ASSLLGYYGYT
v_call: TRBV4-2; j_call: TRBJ2-7; cdr3_aa: ASSQDGGTVAYEQY
v_call: TRBV15; j_call: TRBJ2-7; cdr3_aa: ATSRDQGSPYEQY
v_call: TRBV27; j_call: TRBJ2-7; cdr3_aa: ASSYQAAAVYEQY
v_call: TRBV7-8; j_call: TRBJ1-1; cdr3_aa: ASSLSGTPNTEAF
v_call: TRBV28; j_call: TRBJ1-5; cdr3_aa: ASSLTGGFQPQH
v_call: TRBV6-1; j_call: TRBJ1-3; cdr3_aa: ASSESLTGSSGNTIY
v_call: TRBV9; j_call: TRBJ2-1; cdr3_aa: ASGTSGHNEQF
v_call: TRBV12-3/TRBV12-4; j_call: TRBJ2-1; cdr3_aa: ASSLFANEQF
v_call: TRBV5-6; j_call: TRBJ2-5; cdr3_aa: ASSRTGQGEVAETQY
v_call: TRBV7-9; j_call: TRBJ1-2; cdr3_aa: ASSSLPGRYGYT
v_call: TRBV5-1; j_call: TRBJ2-1; cdr3_aa: ASSLGREVGNEQF
v_call: TRBV12-3/TRBV12-4; j_call: TRBJ2-3; cdr3_aa: ASSVRGGTQY
v_call: TRBV6-5; j_call: TRBJ2-1; cdr3_aa: ASGQPGLARSEQF
v_call: TRBV6-6; j_call: TRBJ1-3; cdr3_aa: ASSYLASGNTIY
v_call: TRBV28; j_call: TRBJ2-2; cdr3_aa: ASGLASGELF
v_call: TRBV6-2/TRBV6-3; j_call: TRBJ2-1; cdr3_aa: ASSPLRSYNEQF
v_call: TRBV6-5; j_call: TRBJ1-2; cdr3_aa: ASSPDRLYGYT
v_call: TRBV4-2; j_call: TRBJ2-7; cdr3_aa: ASSQGVSREQY
v_call: TRBV6-1; j_call: TRBJ1-5; cdr3_aa: ASSRVEGAGQPQH
v_call: TRBV6-6; j_call: TRBJ2-1; cdr3_aa: ASSYEEGEQF
v_call: TRBV7-6; j_call: TRBJ2-1; cdr3_aa: ASSRGLAGHDEQF
v_call: TRBV10-3; j_call: TRBJ2-7; cdr3_aa: AIQRHTYEQY
v_call: TRBV19; j_call: TRBJ2-2; cdr3_aa: ASSIGLAGVPGELF
v_call: TRBV6-2/TRBV6-3; j_call: TRBJ1-1; cdr3_aa: ASSPTGSITEAF
v_call: TRBV2; j_call: TRBJ1-1; cdr3_aa: ASSDVQNTEAF
v_call: TRBV6-4; j_call: TRBJ1-6; cdr3_aa: ASSEGGTGVSPLH
v_call: TRBV5-1; j_call: TRBJ1-5; cdr3_aa: ASSLGGAFNQPQH
v_call: TRBV6-5; j_call: TRBJ2-5; cdr3_aa: ASSYSGREETQY
v_call: TRBV7-3; j_call: TRBJ1-1; cdr3_aa: ASSLRVGTEAF
v_call: TRBV25-1; j_call: TRBJ1-2; cdr3_aa: ASSETAWGGYT
v_call: TRBV15; j_call: TRBJ2-5; cdr3_aa: ATSRVDRLQETQY
v_call: TRBV5-4; j_call: TRBJ2-7; cdr3_aa: ASTLPGSGEQY
v_call: TRBV25-1; j_call: TRBJ2-5; cdr3_aa: ATQGGETQY
v_call: TRBV30; j_call: TRBJ1-2; cdr3_aa: AWRGQHYGYT
v_call: TRBV3-1/TRBV3-2; j_call: TRBJ1-5; cdr3_aa: ASSVGAQPQH
v_call: TRBV7-2; j_call: TRBJ1-2; cdr3_aa: ASSLNYGYT
v_call: TRBV27; j_call: TRBJ1-1; cdr3_aa: ASRRDRGTEAF
v_call: TRBV7-2; j_call: TRBJ1-2; cdr3_aa: ASGTGQWNGYT
v_call: TRBV9; j_call: TRBJ1-2; cdr3_aa: ASSEDPFRNYGYT
v_call: TRBV2; j_call: TRBJ1-2; cdr3_aa: ASTTDGSGRGGYT
v_call: TRBV19; j_call: TRBJ2-2; cdr3_aa: ASSWGGPGELF
v_call: TRBV19; j_call: TRBJ2-5; cdr3_aa: ASSTRTPGQKETQY
v_call: TRBV28; j_call: TRBJ2-7; cdr3_aa: ASVDGGYEQY
v_call: TRBV4-3; j_call: TRBJ2-1; cdr3_aa: ASSQDFGDPYNEQF
v_call: TRBV5-6; j_call: TRBJ1-1; cdr3_aa: ASSWTGGRNAEAF
v_call: TRBV12-3/TRBV12-4; j_call: TRBJ1-5; cdr3_aa: ASSKGQNQPQH
v_call: TRBV11-3; j_call: TRBJ2-7; cdr3_aa: ASSLGAGNSYEQY
v_call: TRBV6-5; j_call: TRBJ1-2; cdr3_aa: ASSYERGGPYGYT
v_call: TRBV19; j_call: TRBJ1-4; cdr3_aa: ASSMATWGEKLF
v_call: TRBV4-1; j_call: TRBJ1-2; cdr3_aa: ASSQEWTDYGYT
v_call: TRBV7-2; j_call: TRBJ1-2; cdr3_aa: ASSLGGLSGQGTGYT
v_call: TRBV3-1/TRBV3-2; j_call: TRBJ2-5; cdr3_aa: ASSQDPSRGETQY
v_call: TRBV11-2; j_call: TRBJ2-2; cdr3_aa: ASREAGGPFPGELF